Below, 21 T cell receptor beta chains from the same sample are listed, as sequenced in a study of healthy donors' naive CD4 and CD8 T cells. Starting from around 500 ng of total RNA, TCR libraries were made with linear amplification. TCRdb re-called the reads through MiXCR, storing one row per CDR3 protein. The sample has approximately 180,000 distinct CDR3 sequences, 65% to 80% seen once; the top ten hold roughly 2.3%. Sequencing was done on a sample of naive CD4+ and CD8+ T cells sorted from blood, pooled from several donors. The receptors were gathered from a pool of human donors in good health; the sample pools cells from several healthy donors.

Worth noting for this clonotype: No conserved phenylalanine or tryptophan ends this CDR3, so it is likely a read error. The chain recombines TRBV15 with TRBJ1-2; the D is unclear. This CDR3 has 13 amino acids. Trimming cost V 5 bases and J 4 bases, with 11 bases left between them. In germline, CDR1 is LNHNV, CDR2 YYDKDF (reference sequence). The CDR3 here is CATSPRSLYGYTL. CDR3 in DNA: TGTGCCACCAGCCCACGAAGCCTCTATGGCTACACCCTC.

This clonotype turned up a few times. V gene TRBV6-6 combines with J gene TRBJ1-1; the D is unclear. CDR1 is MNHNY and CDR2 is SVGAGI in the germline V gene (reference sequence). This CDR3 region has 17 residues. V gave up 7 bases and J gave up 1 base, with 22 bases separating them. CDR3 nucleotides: TGTGCCAGCACTCAGGCCGGGAGTTGGCTCTCGAACACTGAAGCTTTCTTT. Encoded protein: CASTQAGSWLSNTEAFF.

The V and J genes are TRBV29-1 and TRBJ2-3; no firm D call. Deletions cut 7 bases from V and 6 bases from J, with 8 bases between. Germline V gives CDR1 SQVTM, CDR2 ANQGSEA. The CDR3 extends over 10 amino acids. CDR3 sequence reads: CSAHPDTQYF. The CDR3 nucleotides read TGCAGCGCCCACCCCGATACGCAGTATTTT.

The CDR3: CSVGGFSYEQYF. In DNA, the CDR3 is TGCAGCGTTGGGGGATTCTCCTACGAGCAGTACTTC. The rearrangement joins TRBV29-1 to TRBJ2-7; D is undetermined. Trimming stripped 4 bases from V and 0 bases from J, with 7 bases between. In germline, CDR1 is SQVTM, CDR2 ANQGSEA. The CDR3 spans 12 residues.

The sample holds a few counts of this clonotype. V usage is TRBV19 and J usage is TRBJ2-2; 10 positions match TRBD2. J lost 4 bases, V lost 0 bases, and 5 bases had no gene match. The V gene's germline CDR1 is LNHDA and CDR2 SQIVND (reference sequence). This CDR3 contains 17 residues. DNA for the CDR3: TGTGCCAGTAGTATAGATGCGGCTAGCGGGAGCACCGGGGAGCTGTTTTTT. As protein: CASSIDAASGSTGELFF.

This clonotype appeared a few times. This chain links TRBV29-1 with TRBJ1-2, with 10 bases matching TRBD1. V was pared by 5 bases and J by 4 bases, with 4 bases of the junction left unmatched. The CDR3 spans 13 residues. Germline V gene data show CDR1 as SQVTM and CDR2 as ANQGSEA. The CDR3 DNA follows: TGCAGCGTTACCGGGACAGGGGTCTATGGCTACACCTTC. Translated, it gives CSVTGTGVYGYTF.

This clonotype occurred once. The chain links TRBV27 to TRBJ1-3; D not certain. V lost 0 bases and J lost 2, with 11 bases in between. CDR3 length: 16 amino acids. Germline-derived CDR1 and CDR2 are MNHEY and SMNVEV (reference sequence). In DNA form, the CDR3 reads TGTGCCAGCAGTTTATCGAAGAAGTCCCCTGGAAACACCATATATTTT. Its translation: CASSLSKKSPGNTIYF.

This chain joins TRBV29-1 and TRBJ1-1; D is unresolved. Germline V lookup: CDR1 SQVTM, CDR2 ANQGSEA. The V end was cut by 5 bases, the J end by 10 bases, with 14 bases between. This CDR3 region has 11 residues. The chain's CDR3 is CSVKVSGRAFF. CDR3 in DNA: TGCAGCGTTAAGGTCTCGGGAAGAGCTTTCTTT.

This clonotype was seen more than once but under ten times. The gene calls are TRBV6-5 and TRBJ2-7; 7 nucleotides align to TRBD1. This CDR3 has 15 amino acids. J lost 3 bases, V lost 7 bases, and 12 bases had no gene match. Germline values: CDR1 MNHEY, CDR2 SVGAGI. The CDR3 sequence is CASKSSGTAYYEQYF. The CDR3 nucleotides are TGTGCCAGCAAATCGTCCGGGACAGCCTACTACGAGCAGTACTTC.

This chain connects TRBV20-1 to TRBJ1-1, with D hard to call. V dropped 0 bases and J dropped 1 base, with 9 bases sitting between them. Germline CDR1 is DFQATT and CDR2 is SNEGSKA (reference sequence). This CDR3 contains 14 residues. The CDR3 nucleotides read TGCAGTGCTAGAGAAATAGGTCCGAACACTGAAGCTTTCTTT. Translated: CSAREIGPNTEAFF.

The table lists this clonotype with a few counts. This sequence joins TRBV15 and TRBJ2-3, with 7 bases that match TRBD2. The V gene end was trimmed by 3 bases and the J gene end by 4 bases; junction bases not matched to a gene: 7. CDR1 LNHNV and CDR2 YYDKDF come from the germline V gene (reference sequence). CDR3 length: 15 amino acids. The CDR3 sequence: CATSSTGLLADTQYF. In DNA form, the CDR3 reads TGTGCCACCAGCAGCACGGGACTACTCGCAGATACGCAGTATTTT.

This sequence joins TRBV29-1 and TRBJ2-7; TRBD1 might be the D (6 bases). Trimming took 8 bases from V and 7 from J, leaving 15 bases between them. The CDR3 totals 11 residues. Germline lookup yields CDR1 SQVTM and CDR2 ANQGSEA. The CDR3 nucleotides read TGCAGCTCCTACAGGGTAGGGGAGCAGTACTTC. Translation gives CSSYRVGEQYF.

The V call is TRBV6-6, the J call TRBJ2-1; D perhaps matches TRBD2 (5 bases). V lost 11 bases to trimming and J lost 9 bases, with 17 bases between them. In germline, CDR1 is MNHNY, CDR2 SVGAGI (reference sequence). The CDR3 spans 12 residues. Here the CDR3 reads CAGEGSSREQFF. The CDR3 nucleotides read TGTGCCGGCGAGGGTAGCAGCCGTGAGCAGTTCTTC.

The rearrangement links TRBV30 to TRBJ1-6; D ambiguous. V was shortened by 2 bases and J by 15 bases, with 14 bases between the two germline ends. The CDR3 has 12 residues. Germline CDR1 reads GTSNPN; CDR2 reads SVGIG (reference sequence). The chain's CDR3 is CAWSQAALLLHF. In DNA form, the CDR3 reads TGTGCCTGGAGTCAAGCCGCTCTACTCCTCCACTTT.

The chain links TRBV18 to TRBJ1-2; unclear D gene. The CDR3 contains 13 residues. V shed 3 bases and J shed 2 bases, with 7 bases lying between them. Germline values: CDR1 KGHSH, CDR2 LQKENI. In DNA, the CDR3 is TGTGCCAGCTCACCCTCCGGAAACTATGGCTACACCTTC. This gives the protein CASSPSGNYGYTF.

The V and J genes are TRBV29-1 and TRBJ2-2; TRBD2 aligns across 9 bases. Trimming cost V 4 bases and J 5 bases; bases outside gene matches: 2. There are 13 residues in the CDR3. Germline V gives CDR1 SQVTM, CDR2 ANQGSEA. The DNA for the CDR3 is TGCAGCGTTGGACTAGCGGCTACCGGGGAGCTGTTTTTT. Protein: CSVGLAATGELFF.

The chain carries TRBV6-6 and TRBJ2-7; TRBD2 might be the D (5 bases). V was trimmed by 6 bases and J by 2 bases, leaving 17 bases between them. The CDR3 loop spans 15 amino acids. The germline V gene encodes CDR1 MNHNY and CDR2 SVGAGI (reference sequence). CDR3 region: CASSFVEGDPYEQYF. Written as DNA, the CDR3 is TGTGCCAGCAGCTTCGTAGAGGGTGACCCCTACGAGCAGTACTTC.

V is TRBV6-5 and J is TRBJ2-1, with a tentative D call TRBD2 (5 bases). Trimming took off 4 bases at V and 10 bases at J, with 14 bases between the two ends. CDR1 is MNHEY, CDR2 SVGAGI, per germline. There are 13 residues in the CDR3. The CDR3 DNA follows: TGTGCCAGCAGTTGGACCGATAAGCGGGAGCAGTTCTTC. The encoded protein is CASSWTDKREQFF.

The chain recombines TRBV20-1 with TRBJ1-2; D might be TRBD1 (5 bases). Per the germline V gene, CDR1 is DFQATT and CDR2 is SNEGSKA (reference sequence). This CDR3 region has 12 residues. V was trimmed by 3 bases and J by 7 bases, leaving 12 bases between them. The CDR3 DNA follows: TGCAGTGCTAGTGCAAGGGGTGGTGGCTACACCTTC. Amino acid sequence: CSASARGGGYTF.

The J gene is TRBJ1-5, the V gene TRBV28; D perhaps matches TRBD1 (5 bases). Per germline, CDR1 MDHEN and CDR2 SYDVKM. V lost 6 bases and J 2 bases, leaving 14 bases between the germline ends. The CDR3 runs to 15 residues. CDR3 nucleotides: TGTGCCAGCAGCCCTGACAGTATTGGCAATCAGCCCCAGCATTTT. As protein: CASSPDSIGNQPQHF.

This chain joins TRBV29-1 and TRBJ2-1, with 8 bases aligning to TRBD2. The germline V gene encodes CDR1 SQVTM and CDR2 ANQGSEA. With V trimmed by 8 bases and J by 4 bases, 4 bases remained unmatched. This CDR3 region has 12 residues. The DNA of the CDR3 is TGCAGCTCGGGAGGGACGTACAATGAGCAGTTCTTC. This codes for CSSGGTYNEQFF.